Reported below is one T cell receptor beta chain. The CDR3 has 15 residues. Trimming took 6 bases from V and 8 from J; bases not matched to a gene: 7. CDR1 and CDR2 from the germline V gene are KGHSH and LQKENI. The data stem from a study of CD8 T cells in ankylosing spondylitis. TCRdb reprocessed the 5' RACE reads with MiXCR, giving one entry per CDR3 protein. The repertoire consists of about 130,000 distinct CDR3 sequences, with roughly 9% occurring once and the leading ten covering about 3.6%. The chain uses TRBV18 and TRBJ2-1; 13 positions match TRBD2. Sequencing input: blood, either unsorted or a sorted T cell fraction (not recorded which). The origin of this receptor is a male donor with ankylosing spondylitis or in good health (not recorded which). CDR3 protein: CASSWTSGSEDEQFF. In DNA form, the CDR3 reads TGTGCCAGCTCCTGGACTAGCGGGAGTGAAGATGAGCAGTTCTTC.